The 25 T cell receptor beta chains in this list originate from one sample, sequenced in a study of blood T cell repertoires in COVID-19. Some clones are missing from TCRdb's copy, which holds only in-frame ones; the method was immunoSEQ multiplex PCR. The sample contains some 120,000 clones, more than 75% of which appear only once. Sequencing was done on a sample of peripheral blood. The receptor source for this set is a human donor in a cohort sampled during active COVID-19.

The chain joins TRBV2 to TRBJ2-6; 7 nucleotides agree with TRBD1. The ends lost 3 bases at V and 3 bases at J; junction bases unmatched: 2. The length of the CDR3 is 15 residues. CDR1 and CDR2 from the germline V gene are SNHLY and FYNNEI. The CDR3 protein is CASSETGFGANVLTF. The CDR3 DNA reads TGTGCCAGCAGTGAGACAGGGTTTGGGGCCAACGTCCTGACTTTC.

The CDR3 bases are TGCGCCAGCAGTACCCGACAGGGTAGCACAGATACGCAGTATTTT. Its protein is CASSTRQGSTDTQYF. The genes are TRBV10-1 and TRBJ2-3; TRBD1 aligns across 7 bases. The V gene end was trimmed by 5 bases and the J gene end by 0 bases; junction bases not matched to a gene: 5. Germline CDR1 and CDR2: WNHNN and SYGVQD (reference sequence). The length of the CDR3 is 15 residues.

The chain links TRBV15 to TRBJ2-7, with 10 bases identical to TRBD2. The CDR3 extends over 15 amino acids. J was trimmed by 4 bases and V by 5 bases; bases with no gene match: 8. Germline CDR1 LNHNV, CDR2 YYDKDF (reference sequence). CDR3 DNA: TGTGCCACCAGCGCCGGGACTAGCGCTCCATACGAGCAGTACTTC. Amino acids: CATSAGTSAPYEQYF.

This chain connects TRBV5-1 to TRBJ2-1; the match to TRBD1 covers 9 bases. The CDR3 spans 15 residues. Trimming at V came to 0 bases and at J to 7 bases, leaving 5 bases not matched to a gene. The germline CDR1 and CDR2 sequences are SGHRS and YFSETQ. For the CDR3, the DNA is TGCGCCAGCAGCTTGGCTGGGACAGGGTTTAATGAGCAGTTCTTC. Amino acid sequence: CASSLAGTGFNEQFF.

This chain links TRBV28 with TRBJ2-5; 9 bases map to TRBD1. The CDR3 consists of 15 residues. The ends lost 0 bases at V and 1 base at J; junction bases unmatched: 0. Looked up from germline, CDR1 is MDHEN and CDR2 is SYDVKM. CDR3 amino acids: CASSLWDRGQETQYF. The CDR3 DNA reads as TGTGCCAGCAGTTTATGGGACAGGGGCCAAGAGACCCAGTACTTC.

The CDR3 sequence: CASSLGLSNTGELFF. CDR3 in DNA: TGTGCCAGCAGCTTGGGGCTGTCGAACACCGGGGAGCTGTTTTTT. The V gene is TRBV5-6, the J gene TRBJ2-2; D is unclear. This CDR3 comprises 15 residues. Trimming took off 0 bases at V and 0 bases at J, with 6 bases between the two ends. Germline V lookup: CDR1 SGHDT, CDR2 YYEEEE.

The chain recombines TRBV28 with TRBJ2-7; 9 nucleotides align to TRBD1. This CDR3 has 14 amino acids. CDR1 is MDHEN, CDR2 SYDVKM, per germline. Trimming removed 5 bases from V and 2 bases from J; junction bases left unmatched: 4. Here the CDR3 reads CASSVGQGPYEQYF. The CDR3 nucleotides read TGTGCCAGCAGTGTGGGACAGGGACCCTACGAGCAGTACTTC.

The V and J genes are TRBV24-1 and TRBJ2-2; D possibly corresponds to TRBD2 (5 bases). Trimming cost V 4 bases and J 5 bases, with 10 bases left between them. The CDR3 is 14 residues long. Germline CDR1 and CDR2: KGHDR and SFDVKD. The CDR3 DNA follows: TGTGCCACCAGTGACCCCCGGGGTACCGGGGAGCTGTTTTTT. Protein product: CATSDPRGTGELFF.

V is TRBV18 and J is TRBJ1-2; D remains unclear. The CDR3 has 14 residues. Between the trimmed V and J ends, which lost 2 bases and 2 bases, there was a span of 9 bases. From germline, CDR1 is KGHSH and CDR2 LQKENI. The CDR3 region has the DNA TGTGCCAGCTCACCAATGGGAGTCAACTATGGCTACACCTTC. It codes for CASSPMGVNYGYTF.

The chain employs TRBV11-2 and TRBJ1-3, with TRBD1 identical over 7 bases. This CDR3 spans 16 amino acids. J was trimmed by 4 bases and V by 5 bases; bases with no gene match: 11. Germline V CDR1 and CDR2: SGHAT, FQNNGV. CDR3 sequence reads: CASSPRQGLQGNTIYF. CDR3 sequence (DNA): TGTGCCAGCAGCCCCCGACAGGGATTGCAGGGAAACACCATATATTTT.

The gene calls are TRBV3-1 (or the pseudogene TRBV3-2) and TRBJ2-3; the D gene is possibly TRBD2 (6 bases). Germline V gives CDR1 LGHDT, CDR2 YNNKEL (reference sequence). The CDR3 is 16 residues long. Deletions cut 0 bases from V and 3 bases from J, with 13 bases between. This CDR3 is CASSQDPASDTDTQYF. DNA for the CDR3: TGTGCCAGCAGCCAAGATCCGGCTAGCGATACAGATACGCAGTATTTT.

The gene calls are TRBV20-1 and TRBJ1-2, with a weak D call TRBD1 (5 bases). Trimming removed 3 bases from V and 4 bases from J, with 12 bases in between. CDR1 and CDR2 (germline): DFQATT, SNEGSKA (reference sequence). CDR3 length: 13 residues. The CDR3 loop reads CSASEGLGYGYTF. The DNA of the CDR3 is TGCAGTGCTAGTGAGGGACTTGGCTATGGCTACACCTTC.

The chain uses TRBV5-1 and TRBJ1-1; tentative D call: TRBD1 (5 bases). Germline lookup yields CDR1 SGHRS and CDR2 YFSETQ. Deletions cut 3 bases from V and 4 bases from J, with 10 bases between. This CDR3 is built from 13 residues. CDR3 sequence: CASSSMGGTEAFF. The CDR3 DNA is TGCGCCAGCAGCTCAATGGGGGGCACTGAAGCTTTCTTT. Drawing the rest from reference TRBV5-1 and TRBJ1-1, the complete variable domain is KAGVTQTPRYLIKTRGQQVTLSCSPISGHRSVSWYQQTPGQGLQFLFEYFSETQRNKGNFPGRFSGRQFSNSRSEMNVSTLELGDSALYLCASSSMGGTEAFFGQGTRLTVV.

The sample holds one count of this clone. The gene calls are TRBV6-6 and TRBJ2-5, with D hard to call. Per germline, CDR1 MNHNY and CDR2 SVGAGI (reference sequence). V was trimmed by 0 bases and J by 1 base, leaving 12 bases between them. The CDR3 is 16 residues long. CDR3 in amino acids: CASSYSGPSGQETQYF. The CDR3 nucleotides read TGTGCCAGCAGTTACTCGGGTCCATCGGGCCAAGAGACCCAGTACTTC.

This chain joins TRBV5-1 and TRBJ1-6, with 10 bases fitting TRBD1. The CDR3 sequence is 16 residues long. V shed 3 bases, J shed 9 bases, and the junction held 9 bases outside the gene matches. Per the germline V gene, CDR1 is SGHRS and CDR2 is YFSETQ. The CDR3 DNA sequence: TGCGCCAGCAGCTCAACGGGACAGGGGAGCGGTTCACCCCTCCACTTT. Its protein product is CASSSTGQGSGSPLHF.

V and J are TRBV19 and TRBJ1-1; D perhaps matches TRBD1 (6 bases). Between the trimmed V and J ends, which lost 7 bases and 3 bases, there was a span of 12 bases. CDR3 size: 13 residues. Germline CDR1 LNHDA, CDR2 SQIVND (reference sequence). The chain's CDR3 is CASNSWTDTEAFF. Written as DNA, the CDR3 is TGTGCCAGTAATAGTTGGACAGACACTGAAGCTTTCTTT. Based on the CDR3 plus reference TRBV19 and TRBJ1-1, the full variable domain is DGGITQSPKYLFRKEGQNVTLSCEQNLNHDAMYWYRQDPGQGLRLIYYSQIVNDFQKGDIAEGYSVSREKKESFPLTVTSAQKNPTAFYLCASNSWTDTEAFFGQGTRLTVV.

The rearrangement uses TRBV28 and TRBJ2-1, with D maybe TRBD1 (6 bases). Germline lookup yields CDR1 MDHEN and CDR2 SYDVKM. The CDR3 is made up of 15 amino acids. The V gene lost 2 bases and the J gene lost 8 bases, with 16 bases spanning the gap. The CDR3 DNA is TGTGCCAGCAGTTTAACCCCGACAGGTATGGATGAGCAGTTCTTC. Translated: CASSLTPTGMDEQFF.

This sequence joins TRBV18 and TRBJ2-1; no reliable D call. CDR1 and CDR2 (germline): KGHSH, LQKENI. The CDR3 runs to 14 residues. Trimming shortened V by 3 bases and J by 8 bases, and 14 bases separated the two germline ends. The CDR3 DNA reads as TGTGCCAGCTCACCGATTTGGTCAGGCGATGAGCAGTTCTTC. Amino acid sequence: CASSPIWSGDEQFF.

The V gene is TRBV14, the J gene TRBJ2-7; TRBD2 aligns across 11 bases. This CDR3 has 16 amino acids. The germline V gene encodes CDR1 SGHDN and CDR2 FVKESK. V shed 1 base, J shed 1 base, and the junction held 3 bases outside the gene matches. DNA for the CDR3: TGTGCCAGCAGCCAAGTGACTAGCGGGGCGTCCTACGAGCAGTACTTC. This encodes CASSQVTSGASYEQYF.

The chain has TRBV6-6 and TRBJ2-2; TRBD2 might be the D (6 bases). CDR3 length: 15 residues. Per the germline V gene, CDR1 is MNHNY and CDR2 is SVGAGI (reference sequence). The V end was cut by 4 bases, the J end by 1 base, with 10 bases between. CDR3 DNA: TGTGCCAGCAGTTTAGGAGGGGTGAACACCGGGGAGCTGTTTTTT. Encoded protein: CASSLGGVNTGELFF.

V is TRBV3-1 (or the pseudogene TRBV3-2) and J is TRBJ2-6; 7 bases are shared with TRBD2. Germline assignment: CDR1 LGHDT and CDR2 YNNKEL (reference sequence). The CDR3 is made up of 17 amino acids. Germline trimming cut 5 bases from V and 0 bases from J; bases unmatched to any gene: 7. In DNA, the CDR3 is TGTGCCAGCAGCAAGGTGGGAGGGAGCTCTGGGGCCAACGTCCTGACTTTC. Its protein product is CASSKVGGSSGANVLTF.

V usage is TRBV27 and J usage is TRBJ1-5; D not certain. Trimming removed 3 bases from V and 0 bases from J, with 3 bases in between. This CDR3 comprises 13 residues. The V gene's germline CDR1 is MNHEY and CDR2 SMNVEV (reference sequence). CDR3 bases: TGTGCCAGCAGTTTTAATAGCAATCAGCCCCAGCATTTT. It is translated as CASSFNSNQPQHF.

The chain has TRBV24-1 and TRBJ2-3; a possible D gene is TRBD2 (6 bases). CDR1 and CDR2 (germline): KGHDR, SFDVKD. V lost 0 bases and J lost 10, with 10 bases in between. CDR3 size: 13 residues. In DNA, the CDR3 is TGTGCCACCAGTGATTTGAAGCGGGCTGCGCAGTATTTT. Translation gives CATSDLKRAAQYF.

This chain uses TRBV18 with TRBJ1-4; D is perhaps TRBD1 (5 bases). CDR1 KGHSH and CDR2 LQKENI come from the germline V gene. There are 16 residues in the CDR3. Trimming shortened V by 3 bases and J by 4 bases, and 15 bases separated the two germline ends. The CDR3 loop is CASSPDSGTHNEKLFF. CDR3 bases: TGTGCCAGCTCACCGGATTCCGGGACTCATAATGAAAAACTGTTTTTT.

The chain joins TRBV12-3 or TRBV12-4 to TRBJ1-1; TRBD1 agrees at 8 bases. The CDR3 consists of 11 residues. J gave up 9 bases and V 8 bases, and 5 bases lay outside the gene matches. The chain's CDR3 is CASGTGTQAFF. CDR3 nucleotides: TGTGCCAGCGGGACAGGAACCCAAGCTTTCTTT.